This section outlines one T cell receptor beta chain sequence together with its context. The data were obtained in a study of cytomegalovirus exposure and HLA in healthy donors. 13 Jbeta primers and 60 Vbeta primers were used for the PCR. The table came from immunoSEQ multiplex PCR; TCRdb's copy has only in-frame clones and leaves some out. Of 150,000 to 200,000 clones listed, roughly 74% are singletons. The material sequenced was PBMCs. This TCR was sampled from a man aged 18 to 30 in good health and CMV-seropositive.

CDR3 DNA sequence: TGTGCCAGTCTAGGGGGACCCAACTATGGCTACACCTTC. Translating it yields CASLGGPNYGYTF. The rearrangement uses TRBV2 and TRBJ1-2; tentatively, D is TRBD1 (6 bases). V was shortened by 9 bases and J by 2 bases, with 13 bases between the two germline ends. Germline CDR1 and CDR2: SNHLY and FYNNEI. The CDR3 consists of 13 residues.